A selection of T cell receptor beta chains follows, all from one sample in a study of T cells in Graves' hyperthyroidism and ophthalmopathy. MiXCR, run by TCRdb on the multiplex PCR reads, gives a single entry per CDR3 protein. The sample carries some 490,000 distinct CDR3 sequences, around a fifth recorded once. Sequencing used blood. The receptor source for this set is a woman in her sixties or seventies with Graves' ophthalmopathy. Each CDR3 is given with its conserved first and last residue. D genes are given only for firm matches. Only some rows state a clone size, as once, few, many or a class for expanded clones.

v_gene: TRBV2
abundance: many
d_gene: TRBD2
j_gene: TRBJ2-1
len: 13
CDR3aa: CASSWTSSSEQFF
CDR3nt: TGTGCCAGCAGTTGGACTAGCAGTAGTGAGCAGTTCTTC

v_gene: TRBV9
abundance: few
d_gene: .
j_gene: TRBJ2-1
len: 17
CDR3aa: CASSEGEGRSSYNEQFF
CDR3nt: TGTGCCAGCAGCGAGGGGGAGGGGAGAAGCTCCTACAATGAGCAGTTCTTC

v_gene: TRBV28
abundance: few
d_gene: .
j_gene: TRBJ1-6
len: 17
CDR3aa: CASSLVSPGLDNSPLHF
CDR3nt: TGTGCCAGCAGTTTAGTGTCGCCGGGGCTGGATAATTCACCCCTCCACTTT

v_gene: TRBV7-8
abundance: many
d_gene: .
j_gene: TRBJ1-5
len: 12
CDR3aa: CASSHTSEPQHF
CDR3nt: TGTGCCAGCAGTCACACCTCGGAGCCCCAGCATTTT

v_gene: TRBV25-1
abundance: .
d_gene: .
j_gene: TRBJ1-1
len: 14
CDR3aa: CASSETGPAAEAFF
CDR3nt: TGTGCCAGCAGTGAGACAGGACCCGCGGCTGAAGCTTTCTTT

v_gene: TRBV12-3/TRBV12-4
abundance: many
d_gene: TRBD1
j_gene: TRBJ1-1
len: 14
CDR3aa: CASSRSGTGVEAFF
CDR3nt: TGTGCCAGCAGTCGAAGCGGGACAGGGGTTGAAGCTTTCTTT

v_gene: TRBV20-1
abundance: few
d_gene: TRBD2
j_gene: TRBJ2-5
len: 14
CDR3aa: CSARTSGYQETQYF
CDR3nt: TGCAGTGCTAGAACTAGCGGATACCAAGAGACCCAGTACTTC

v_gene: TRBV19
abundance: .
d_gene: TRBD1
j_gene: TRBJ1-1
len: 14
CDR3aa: CASSITGQGAKAFF
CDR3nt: TGTGCCAGTAGTATAACGGGACAGGGGGCTAAAGCTTTCTTT

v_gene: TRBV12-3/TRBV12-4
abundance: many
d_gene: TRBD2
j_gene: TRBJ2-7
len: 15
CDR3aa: CASSGGTSVPYEQYF
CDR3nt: TGTGCCAGCAGTGGAGGGACTAGCGTACCCTACGAGCAGTACTTC

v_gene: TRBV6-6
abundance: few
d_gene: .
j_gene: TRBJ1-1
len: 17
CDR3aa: CASSYSGALTGYTEAFF
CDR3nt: TGTGCCAGCAGTTACTCGGGAGCCTTAACGGGGTACACTGAAGCTTTCTTT

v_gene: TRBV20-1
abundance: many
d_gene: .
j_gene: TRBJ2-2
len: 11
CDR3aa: CSARQSGELFF
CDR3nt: TGCAGTGCTAGACAGAGCGGGGAGCTGTTTTTT

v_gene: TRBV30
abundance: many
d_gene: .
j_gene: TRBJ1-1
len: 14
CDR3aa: CAWRSGGASTEAFF
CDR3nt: TGTGCCTGGAGGTCGGGGGGGGCGAGTACTGAAGCTTTCTTT

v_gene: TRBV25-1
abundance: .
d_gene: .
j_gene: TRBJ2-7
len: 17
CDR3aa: CASSENGFSPGSYEQYF
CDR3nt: TGTGCCAGCAGTGAAAACGGTTTTTCACCGGGTTCCTACGAGCAGTACTTC

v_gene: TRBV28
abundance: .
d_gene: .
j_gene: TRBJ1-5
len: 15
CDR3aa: CASRPQGSASQPQHF
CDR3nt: TGTGCCAGCAGGCCACAGGGAAGCGCTAGTCAGCCCCAGCATTTT

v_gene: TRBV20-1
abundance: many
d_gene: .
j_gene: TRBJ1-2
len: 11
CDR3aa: CSARGRWGYTF
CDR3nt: TGCAGTGCTAGAGGGCGGTGGGGCTACACCTTC

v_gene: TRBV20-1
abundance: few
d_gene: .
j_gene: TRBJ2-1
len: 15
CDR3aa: CSATPSSHPYNEQFF
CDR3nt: TGCAGTGCTACCCCCTCTAGCCACCCCTACAATGAGCAGTTCTTC

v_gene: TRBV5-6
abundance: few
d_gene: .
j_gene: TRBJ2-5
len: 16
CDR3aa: CASSLAPGAVGETQYF
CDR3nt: TGTGCCAGCAGCTTGGCCCCCGGGGCCGTAGGAGAGACCCAGTACTTC

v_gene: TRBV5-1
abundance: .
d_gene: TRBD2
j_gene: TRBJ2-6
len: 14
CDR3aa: CATHGGVGANVLTF
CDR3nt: TGCGCCACCCATGGGGGGGTTGGGGCCAACGTCCTGACTTTC

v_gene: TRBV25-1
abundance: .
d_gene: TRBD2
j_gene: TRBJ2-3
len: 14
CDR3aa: CASSGGLATDTQYF
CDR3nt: TGTGCCAGCAGTGGGGGACTAGCAACAGATACGCAGTATTTT

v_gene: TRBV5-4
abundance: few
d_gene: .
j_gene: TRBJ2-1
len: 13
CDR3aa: CASRRAARNEQFF
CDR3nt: TGTGCCAGCCGCCGGGCCGCTAGGAATGAGCAGTTCTTC

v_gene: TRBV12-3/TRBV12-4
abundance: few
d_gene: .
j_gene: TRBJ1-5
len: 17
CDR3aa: CASSFLVSANGNQPQHF
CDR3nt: TGTGCCAGCAGTTTCCTAGTATCAGCCAACGGCAATCAGCCCCAGCATTTT

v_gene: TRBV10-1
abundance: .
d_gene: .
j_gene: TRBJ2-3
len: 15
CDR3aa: CASSEWTGYTDTQYF
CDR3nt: TGCGCCAGCAGTGAGTGGACGGGTTACACAGATACGCAGTATTTT

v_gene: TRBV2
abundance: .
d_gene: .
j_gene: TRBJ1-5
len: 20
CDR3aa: CASSEAERGVNRPHNQPQHF
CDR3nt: TGTGCCAGCAGTGAAGCGGAAAGGGGGGTGAACCGACCCCACAATCAGCCCCAGCATTTT

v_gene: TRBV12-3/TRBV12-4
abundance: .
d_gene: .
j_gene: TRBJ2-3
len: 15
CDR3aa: CASSTGPAAIDTQYF
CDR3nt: TGTGCCAGCAGCACGGGACCCGCCGCAATCGATACGCAGTATTTT

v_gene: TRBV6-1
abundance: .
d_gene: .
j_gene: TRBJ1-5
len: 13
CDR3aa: CASRSGVNQPQHF
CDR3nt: TGTGCCAGCAGATCGGGTGTCAATCAGCCCCAGCATTTT

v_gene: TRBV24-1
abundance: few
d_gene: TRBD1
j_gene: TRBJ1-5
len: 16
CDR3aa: CATSDPRGPGNQPQHF
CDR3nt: TGTGCCACCAGTGACCCCAGGGGGCCAGGCAATCAGCCCCAGCATTTT

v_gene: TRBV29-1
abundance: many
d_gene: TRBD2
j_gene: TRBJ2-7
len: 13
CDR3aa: CSVEEYSGSEQYF
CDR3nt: TGCAGCGTTGAGGAATATAGCGGGAGCGAGCAGTACTTC

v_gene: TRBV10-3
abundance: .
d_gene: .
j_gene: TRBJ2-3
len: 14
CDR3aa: CAILRTLSTDTQYF
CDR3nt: TGTGCCATCTTGAGAACCCTGAGCACAGATACGCAGTATTTT

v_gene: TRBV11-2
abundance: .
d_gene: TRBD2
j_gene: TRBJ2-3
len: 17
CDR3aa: CASSSTLAGGVADTQYF
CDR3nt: TGTGCCAGCAGCTCAACCTTAGCGGGAGGGGTGGCAGATACGCAGTATTTT

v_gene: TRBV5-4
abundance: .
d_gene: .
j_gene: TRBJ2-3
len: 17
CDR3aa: CASSLGSRVGSTDTQYF
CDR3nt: TGTGCCAGCAGCTTGGGGAGCAGGGTAGGGAGCACAGATACGCAGTATTTT

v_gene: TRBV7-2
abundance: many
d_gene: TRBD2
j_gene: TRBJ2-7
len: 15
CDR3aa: CASSPTSGRVYEQYF
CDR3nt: TGTGCCAGCAGCCCAACTAGCGGGAGGGTTTACGAGCAGTACTTC

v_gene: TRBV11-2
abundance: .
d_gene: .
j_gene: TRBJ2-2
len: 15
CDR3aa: CASSLDGINTGELFF
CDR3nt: TGTGCCAGCAGCTTAGACGGGATAAACACCGGGGAGCTGTTTTTT

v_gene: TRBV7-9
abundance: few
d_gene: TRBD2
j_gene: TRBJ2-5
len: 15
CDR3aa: CASSFFREGRETQYF
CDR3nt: TGTGCCAGCAGCTTCTTCCGGGAGGGCCGGGAGACCCAGTACTTC

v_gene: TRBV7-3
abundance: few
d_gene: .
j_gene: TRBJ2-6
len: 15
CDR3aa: CASSRNGPGANVLTF
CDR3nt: TGTGCCAGCAGCAGGAACGGACCTGGGGCCAACGTCCTGACTTTC

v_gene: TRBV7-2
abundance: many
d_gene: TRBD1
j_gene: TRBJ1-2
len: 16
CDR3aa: CASSPGQGASLYGYTF
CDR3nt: TGTGCCAGCAGCCCAGGACAGGGGGCCTCTCTCTATGGCTACACCTTC

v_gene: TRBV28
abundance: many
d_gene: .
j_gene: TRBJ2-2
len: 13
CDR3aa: CASSLASTGELFF
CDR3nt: TGTGCCAGCAGTTTAGCTTCCACCGGGGAGCTGTTTTTT

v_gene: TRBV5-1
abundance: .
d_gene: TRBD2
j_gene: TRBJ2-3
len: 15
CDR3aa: CASSLGTSSGDTQYF
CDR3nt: TGCGCCAGCAGCTTGGGGACTAGCTCCGGAGATACGCAGTATTTT

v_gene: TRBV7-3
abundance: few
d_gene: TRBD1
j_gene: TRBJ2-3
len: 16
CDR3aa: CASSLPRTGGTDTQYF
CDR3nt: TGTGCCAGCAGCTTACCACGGACAGGGGGCACAGATACGCAGTATTTT

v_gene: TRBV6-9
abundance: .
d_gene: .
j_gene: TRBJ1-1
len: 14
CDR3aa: CASSYAGGETEAFF
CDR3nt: TGTGCCAGCAGTTACGCGGGGGGGGAAACTGAAGCTTTCTTT

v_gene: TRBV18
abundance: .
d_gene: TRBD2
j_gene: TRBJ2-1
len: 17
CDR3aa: CASSPSSGTASYNEQFF
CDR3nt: TGTGCCAGCTCACCATCTAGCGGGACCGCCTCCTACAATGAGCAGTTCTTC

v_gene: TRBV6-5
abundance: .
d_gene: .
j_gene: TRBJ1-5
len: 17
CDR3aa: CASSYSQVTGPHQPQHF
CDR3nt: TGTGCCAGCAGTTACTCCCAAGTGACGGGTCCCCATCAGCCCCAGCATTTT

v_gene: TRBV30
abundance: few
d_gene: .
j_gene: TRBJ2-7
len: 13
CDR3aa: CAWDSLAAGEQYF
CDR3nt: TGTGCCTGGGACTCCCTTGCGGCGGGTGAGCAGTACTTC

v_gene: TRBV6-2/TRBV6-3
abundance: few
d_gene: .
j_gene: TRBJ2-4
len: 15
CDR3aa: CASSYWNRVNGVQYF
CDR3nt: TGTGCCAGCAGTTACTGGAACAGGGTAAATGGGGTTCAGTACTTC

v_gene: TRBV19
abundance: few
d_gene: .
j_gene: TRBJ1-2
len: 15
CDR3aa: CASIAVGGIHYGYTF
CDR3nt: TGTGCCAGTATTGCTGTGGGGGGCATTCACTATGGCTACACCTTC

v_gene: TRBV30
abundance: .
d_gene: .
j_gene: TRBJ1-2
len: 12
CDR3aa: CAWSRVGYGYTF
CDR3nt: TGTGCCTGGAGTCGCGTGGGATATGGCTACACCTTC

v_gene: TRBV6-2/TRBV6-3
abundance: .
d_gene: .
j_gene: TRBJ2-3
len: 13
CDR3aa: CASRETASDTQYF
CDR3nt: TGTGCCAGCAGGGAAACAGCGTCGGATACGCAGTATTTT

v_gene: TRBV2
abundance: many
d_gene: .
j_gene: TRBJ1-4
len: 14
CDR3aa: CASSEGGSFEKLFF
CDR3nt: TGTGCCAGCAGTGAGGGGGGCTCGTTTGAAAAACTGTTTTTT

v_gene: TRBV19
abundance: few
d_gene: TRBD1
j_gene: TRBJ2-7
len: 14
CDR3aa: CASSDPGQSYEQYF
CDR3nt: TGTGCCAGTAGTGACCCGGGACAGTCCTACGAGCAGTACTTC

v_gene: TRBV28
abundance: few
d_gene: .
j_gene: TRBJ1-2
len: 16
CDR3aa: CASSFGSGRGNYGYTF
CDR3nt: TGTGCCAGCAGTTTTGGTAGTGGGAGGGGTAACTATGGCTACACCTTC

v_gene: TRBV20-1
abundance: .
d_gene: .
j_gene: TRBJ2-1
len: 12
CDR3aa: CSATGRYNEQFF
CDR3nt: TGCAGTGCTACCGGGAGATACAATGAGCAGTTCTTC

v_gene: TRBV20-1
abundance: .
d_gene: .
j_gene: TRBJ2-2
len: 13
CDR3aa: CSARVPLTGGLFF
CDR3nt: TGCAGTGCTAGAGTCCCCTTGACCGGGGGGCTGTTTTTT

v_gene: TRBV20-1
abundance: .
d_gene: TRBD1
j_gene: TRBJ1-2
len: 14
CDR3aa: CSARNRTGPYGYTF
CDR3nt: TGCAGTGCTAGAAATAGGACAGGCCCCTATGGCTACACCTTC

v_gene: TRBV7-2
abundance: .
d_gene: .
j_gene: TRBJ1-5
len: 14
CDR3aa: CASSLEVGIQPQHF
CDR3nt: TGTGCCAGCAGCTTAGAGGTGGGTATTCAGCCCCAGCATTTT

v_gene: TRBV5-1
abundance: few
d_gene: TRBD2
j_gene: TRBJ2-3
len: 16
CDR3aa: CASSGTSGTDPGTQYF
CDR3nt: TGCGCCAGCAGCGGGACTAGCGGGACTGACCCGGGTACGCAGTATTTT